The present T cell receptor beta chain was sequenced within a study of shared clonotypes between healthy human individuals (dated by TCRdb to the early 2020s). A note on the overall study: Three men and two women, aged 18 to 49 years, made up the cohort. Per donor, three plates each were used for CD4 naive and CD4 memory, two for CD8 naive, and one for CD8 memory. Blood TCR repertoires of four to six healthy adults were deeply sequenced to estimate repertoire size and the extent of clonotype sharing between individuals. To increase sequencing depth and limit assay-specific biases, TCR repertoire library preparation and sequencing were carried out by different laboratories using diverse techniques. Between about 0.85 and 9.5 billion PBMCs per donor were obtained by leukapheresis.

Findings and caveats that apply to the study as a whole: Because the study included only a small number of donors, the genetic and exposure-history diversity represented was limited. Clonotypes shared by all four sorted-subset donors showed higher generation probabilities than non-shared clonotypes. Incomplete sequencing was indicated by rarefaction of sorted-subset datasets, despite the large sequencing depth. Naive subsets generally had larger estimated clonotype richness than memory subsets. Sampling was limited to blood, and TCR repertoires in tissue likely differ from TCR repertoires in blood. Sharing across a few donors was observed for around 5% of naive CD4, over 3% of naive CD8, 2% to 2.5% of memory CD4, and roughly 0.43% of memory CD8 clonotypes. Pairwise subsampling indicated that sequencing depth was expected to affect the degree of clonotype sharing among donors.

Using the deep immunoSEQ assay, TCR CDR3 regions were amplified from genomic DNA by multiplex PCR. Extracted genomic DNA from each cell subset was spread evenly across all wells of several immunoSEQ 96-well plates, with each plate serving as a replicate. For sorted subsets, roughly 200 ng of genomic DNA, equivalent to around 30,000 T cell genomes, went into each replicate PCR. Purified libraries were quantified with a Qubit 3.0 fluorometer, sized on a Bioanalyzer 2100, and re-quantified with the KAPA Library Quantification kit. Every immunoSEQ 96-well plate was sequenced on a separate single-read 150-cycle Illumina NextSeq 550 flow cell. In the authors' own workflow: Because the immunoSEQ output included only junctional sequences and no quality scores, the filtering could not be the same as the filtering used for full-length reads. Sequences were annotated with PyIR, a Python wrapper for IgBLAST v1.9, and V/J genes and CDR3 were assigned using IMGT germline references. Any read was removed if the V/J assignment was weak (E-value above 1e-6), the CDR3 was missing, or the read contained stop codons, out-of-frame junctions, or ambiguous translated residues. V3J clonotypes were defined as sequences sharing an identical inferred V gene, J gene, and CDR3 amino acid sequence. Percentage overlap between repertoires was calculated by dividing the number of shared unique clonotypes by the size of the smaller repertoire. RTK rarefaction, the Chao1 estimator, and Recon v2.1 estimates of unobserved clonotypes were used to assess repertoire richness. For all TCRbeta clonotypes obtained by the gDNA method from four donors, generation probabilities were computed with OLGA. The immuneACCESS repertoire file appears here via TCRdb, limited to in-frame rearrangements. These files lack a portion of the clones; in checked studies, under half of the deficit traces to unresolved V genes, and the cause of the others is not known. The DNA was the basis for D and trimming; V, J and clone size are from that table. Here the sample has about 2.1 million clones; approximately 92% occur a single time. 1.5% to 2% of the sample goes to the ten largest clones.

As to this clone: Its antigen remains unidentified. Base qualities are not recorded, but no much larger clone differs from it by a single base.

For the CD8 naive samples, CD45RO-negative cells were positively selected for CCR7, yielding a CD45RA+CCR7+ population from which TemRA cells were excluded. Donors were healthy HIV-negative adults with no recently reported acute infections or vaccinations. Every donor was a Caucasian adult residing in Nashville, Tennessee, USA. Blood was collected by leukapheresis, and PBMCs were isolated by Ficoll-Histopaque density gradient centrifugation and then cryopreserved in liquid nitrogen vapor phase. Analytical flow cytometry was used to check the purity and quantity of each magnetically sorted T cell population. Genomic DNA was isolated from each sorted fraction and quantified by UV absorbance on a Nanodrop 2000c. The CDR3 covers 21 residues, taking in both the cysteine and the phenylalanine. The kept DNA is CDR3 alone, 63 bases in frame from the first base. Taken from the germline V gene, the CDR1 and CDR2 loops are MDHEN and SYDVKM. Trimmed from V: 5 bases; trimmed from J: 0 bases; junction bases lacking a gene match: 25.

The sequence links TRBV28 to TRBJ2-7; 7 middle bases align to TRBD1. Sequenced input: naive CD8+ T cells from PBMCs. Interpreted using the paper, the cell subset or site label stands for: CD45RA+CCR7+. The origin of this receptor is a man between 18 and 29 years old in good health. Some clones in this sample may be carry-over from other donors' samples. CDR3 region: CASSRRRQGTSYEISSYEQYF. The DNA sequence follows: TGTGCCAGCAGTCGCCGTCGACAGGGAACTTCCTATGAGATAAGCTCCTACGAGCAGTACTTC.